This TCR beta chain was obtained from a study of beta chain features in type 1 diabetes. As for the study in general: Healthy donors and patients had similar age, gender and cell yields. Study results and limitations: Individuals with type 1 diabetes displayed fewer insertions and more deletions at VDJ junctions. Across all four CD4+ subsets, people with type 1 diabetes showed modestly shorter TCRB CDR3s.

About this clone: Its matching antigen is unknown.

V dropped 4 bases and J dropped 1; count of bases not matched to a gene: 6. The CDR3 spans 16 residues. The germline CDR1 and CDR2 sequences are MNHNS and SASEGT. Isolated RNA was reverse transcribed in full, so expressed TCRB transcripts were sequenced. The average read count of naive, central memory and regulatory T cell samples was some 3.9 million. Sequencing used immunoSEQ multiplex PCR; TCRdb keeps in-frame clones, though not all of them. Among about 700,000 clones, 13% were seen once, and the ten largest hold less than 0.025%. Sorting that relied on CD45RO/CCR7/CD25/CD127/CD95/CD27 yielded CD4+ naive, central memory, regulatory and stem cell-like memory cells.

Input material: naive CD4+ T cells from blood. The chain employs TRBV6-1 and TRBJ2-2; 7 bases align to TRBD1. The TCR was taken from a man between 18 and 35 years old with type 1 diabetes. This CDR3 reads CASSGTGTVNTGELFF. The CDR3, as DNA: TGTGCCAGCAGTGGGACCGGGACAGTGAACACCGGGGAGCTGTTTTTT.